This TCR beta chain was retrieved from a study of Ad26.COV2.S vaccination and SARS-CoV-2 variants. The overall study: Ad26.COV2.S given intramuscularly, once or twice 56 days apart. Study-level points and caveats: Reportedly, spike-specific CD8+ and CD4+ T cell responses achieved substantial breadth once vaccination had taken place. The study found similar non-spike TCR breadth in vaccine and placebo recipients.

Treatment noted: some 20 received Ad26.COV2.S at low or high dose, single or two shots; about five received placebo; per-sample allocation not given. Sample collection was performed on day 63 after the first vaccine or placebo injection. The data were produced by immunoSEQ multiplex PCR, yet TCRdb's version contains in-frame clones alone and is incomplete. The profile shows about 320,000 clones, around 81% of them singletons. V lost 8 bases, J lost 0 bases, and 6 bases stayed unmatched. The CDR3 totals 14 residues. Germline V gene lookup returns CDR1 MNHEY and CDR2 SMNVEV (reference sequence). In regard to this clone: Antigen unknown.

The material was peripheral blood, obtained in a trial of Ad26.COV2.S vaccine versus placebo. J is TRBJ2-7 and V is TRBV27; 8 nucleotides align to TRBD1. This receptor was taken from a person between 18 and 65 years old who received the Ad26.COV2.S COVID-19 vaccine or a placebo. The CDR3 nucleotides read TGTGCCAGCGGGAGACAGGGGTACTCCTACGAGCAGTACTTC. This sequence encodes CASGRQGYSYEQYF.